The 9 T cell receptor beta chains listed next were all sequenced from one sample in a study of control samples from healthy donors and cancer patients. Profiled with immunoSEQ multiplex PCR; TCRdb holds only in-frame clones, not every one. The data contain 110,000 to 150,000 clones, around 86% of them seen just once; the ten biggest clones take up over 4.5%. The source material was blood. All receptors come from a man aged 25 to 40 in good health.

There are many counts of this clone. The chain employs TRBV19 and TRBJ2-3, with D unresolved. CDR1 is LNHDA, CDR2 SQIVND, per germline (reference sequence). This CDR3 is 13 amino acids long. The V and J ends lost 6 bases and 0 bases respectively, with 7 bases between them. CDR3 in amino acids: CASRQTSTDTQYF. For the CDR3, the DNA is TGTGCCAGTAGACAGACTAGCACAGATACGCAGTATTTT.

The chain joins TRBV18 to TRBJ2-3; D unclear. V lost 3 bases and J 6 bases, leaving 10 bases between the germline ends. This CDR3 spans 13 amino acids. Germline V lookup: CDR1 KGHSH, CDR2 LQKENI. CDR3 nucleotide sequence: TGTGCCAGCTCACCGACGACCTGGGATACGCAGTATTTT. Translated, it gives CASSPTTWDTQYF.

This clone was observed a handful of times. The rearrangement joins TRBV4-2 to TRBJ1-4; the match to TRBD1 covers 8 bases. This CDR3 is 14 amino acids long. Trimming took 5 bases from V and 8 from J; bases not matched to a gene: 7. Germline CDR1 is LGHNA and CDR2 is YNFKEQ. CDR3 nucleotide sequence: TGTGCCAGCAGCACCAGGGGGCTGGGCGAAAAACTGTTTTTT. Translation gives CASSTRGLGEKLFF.

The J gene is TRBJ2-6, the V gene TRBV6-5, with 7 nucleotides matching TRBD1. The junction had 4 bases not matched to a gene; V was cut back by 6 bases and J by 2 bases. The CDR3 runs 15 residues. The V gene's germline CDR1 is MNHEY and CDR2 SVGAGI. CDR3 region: CASSPGQAGANVLTF. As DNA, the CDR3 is TGTGCCAGCAGCCCCGGACAGGCTGGGGCCAACGTCCTGACTTTC.

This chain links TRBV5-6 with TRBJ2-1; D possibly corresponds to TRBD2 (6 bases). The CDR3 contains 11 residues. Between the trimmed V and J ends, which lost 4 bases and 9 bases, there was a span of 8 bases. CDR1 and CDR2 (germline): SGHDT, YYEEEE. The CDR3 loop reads CASSEEGEQFF. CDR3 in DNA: TGTGCCAGCAGCGAGGAGGGTGAGCAGTTCTTC.

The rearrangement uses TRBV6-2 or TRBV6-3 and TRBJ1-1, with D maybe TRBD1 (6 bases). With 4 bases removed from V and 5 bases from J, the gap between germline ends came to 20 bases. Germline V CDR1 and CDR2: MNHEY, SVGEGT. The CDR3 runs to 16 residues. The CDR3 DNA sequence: TGTGCCAGCAGTTCGATACGGGGGGCGAGAAGAACTGAAGCTTTCTTT. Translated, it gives CASSSIRGARRTEAFF.

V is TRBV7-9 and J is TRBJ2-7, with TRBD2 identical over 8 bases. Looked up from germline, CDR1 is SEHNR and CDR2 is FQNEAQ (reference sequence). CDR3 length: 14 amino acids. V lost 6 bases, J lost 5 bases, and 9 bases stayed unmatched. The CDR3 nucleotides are TGTGCCAGCAGTCGCGGGCGGGGGGCGGACGAGCAGTACTTC. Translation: CASSRGRGADEQYF. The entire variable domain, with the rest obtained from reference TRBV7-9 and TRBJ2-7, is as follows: DTGVSQNPRHKITKRGQNVTFRCDPISEHNRLYWYRQTLGQGPEFLTYFQNEAQLEKSRLLSDRFSAERPKGSFSTLEIQRTEQGDSAMYLCASSRGRGADEQYFGPGTRLTVT.

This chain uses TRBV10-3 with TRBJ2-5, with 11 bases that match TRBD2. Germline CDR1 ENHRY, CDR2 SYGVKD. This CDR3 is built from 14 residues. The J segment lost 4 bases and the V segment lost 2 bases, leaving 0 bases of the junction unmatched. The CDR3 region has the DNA TGTGCCATCAGTGAGGGACTAGCGGGAGAGACCCAGTACTTC. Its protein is CAISEGLAGETQYF.

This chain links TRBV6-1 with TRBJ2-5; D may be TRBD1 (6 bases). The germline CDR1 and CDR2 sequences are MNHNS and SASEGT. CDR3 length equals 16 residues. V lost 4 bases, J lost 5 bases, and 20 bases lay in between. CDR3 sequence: CASSAIRTEVDETQYF. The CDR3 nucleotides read TGTGCCAGCAGTGCTATAAGGACAGAGGTGGATGAGACCCAGTACTTC.